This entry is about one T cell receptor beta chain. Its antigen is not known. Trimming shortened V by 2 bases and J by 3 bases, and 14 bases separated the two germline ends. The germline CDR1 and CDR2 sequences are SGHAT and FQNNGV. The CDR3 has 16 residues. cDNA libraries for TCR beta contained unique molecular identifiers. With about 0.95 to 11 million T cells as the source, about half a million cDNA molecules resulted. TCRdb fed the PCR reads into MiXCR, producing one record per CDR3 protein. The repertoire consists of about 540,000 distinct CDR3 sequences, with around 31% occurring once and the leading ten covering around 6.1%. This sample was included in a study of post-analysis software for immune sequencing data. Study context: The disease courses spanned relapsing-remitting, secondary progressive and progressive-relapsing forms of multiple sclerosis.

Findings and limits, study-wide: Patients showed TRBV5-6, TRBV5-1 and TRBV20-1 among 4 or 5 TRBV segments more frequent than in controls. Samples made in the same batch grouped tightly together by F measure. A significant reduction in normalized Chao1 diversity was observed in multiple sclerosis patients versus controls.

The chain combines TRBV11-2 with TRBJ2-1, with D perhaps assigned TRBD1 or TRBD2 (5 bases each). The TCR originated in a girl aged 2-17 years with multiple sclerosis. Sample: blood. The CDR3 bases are TGTGCCAGCAGCTTATCTGGGGGAATTATCTACAATGAGCAGTTCTTC. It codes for CASSLSGGIIYNEQFF.